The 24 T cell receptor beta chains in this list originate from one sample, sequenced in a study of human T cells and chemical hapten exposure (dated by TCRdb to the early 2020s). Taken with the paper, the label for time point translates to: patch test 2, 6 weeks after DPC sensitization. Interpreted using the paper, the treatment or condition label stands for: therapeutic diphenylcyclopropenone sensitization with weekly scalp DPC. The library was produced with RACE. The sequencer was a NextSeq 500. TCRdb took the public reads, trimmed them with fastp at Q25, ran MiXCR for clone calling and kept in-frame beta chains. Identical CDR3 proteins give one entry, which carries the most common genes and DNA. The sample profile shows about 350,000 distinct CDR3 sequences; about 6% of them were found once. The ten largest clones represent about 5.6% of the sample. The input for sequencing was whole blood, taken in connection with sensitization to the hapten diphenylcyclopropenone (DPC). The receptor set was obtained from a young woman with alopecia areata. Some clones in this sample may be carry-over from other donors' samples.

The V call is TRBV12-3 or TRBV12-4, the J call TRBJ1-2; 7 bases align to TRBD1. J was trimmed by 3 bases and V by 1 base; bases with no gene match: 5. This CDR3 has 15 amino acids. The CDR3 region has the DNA TGTGCCAGCAGTTTAGTTGGAGGGACAGACTATGGCTACACCTTC. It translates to CASSLVGGTDYGYTF.

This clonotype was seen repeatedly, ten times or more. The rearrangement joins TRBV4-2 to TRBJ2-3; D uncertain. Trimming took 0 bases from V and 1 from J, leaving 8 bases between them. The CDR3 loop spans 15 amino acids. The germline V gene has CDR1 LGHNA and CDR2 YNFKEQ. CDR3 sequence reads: CASSQDRGGTDTQYF. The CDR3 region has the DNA TGTGCCAGCAGCCAAGATCGCGGCGGCACAGATACGCAGTATTTT.

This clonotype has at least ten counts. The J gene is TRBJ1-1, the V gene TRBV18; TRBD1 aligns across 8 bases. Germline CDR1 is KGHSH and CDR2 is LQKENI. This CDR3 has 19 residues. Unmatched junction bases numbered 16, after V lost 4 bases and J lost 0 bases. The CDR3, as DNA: TGTGCCAGCTCACTGACAGGGGCCCCTGCTAAGGGATTGAACACTGAAGCTTTCTTT. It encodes CASSLTGAPAKGLNTEAFF.

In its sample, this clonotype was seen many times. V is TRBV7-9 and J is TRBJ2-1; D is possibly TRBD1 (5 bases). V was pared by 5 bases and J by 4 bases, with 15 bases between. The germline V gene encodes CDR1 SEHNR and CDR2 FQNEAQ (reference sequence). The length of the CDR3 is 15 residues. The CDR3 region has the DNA TGTGCCAGCAGCCCAAGGGGCACCCGATACAATGAGCAGTTCTTC. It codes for CASSPRGTRYNEQFF.

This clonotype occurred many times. CDR3 amino acids: CSAFSPTPNTEAFF. The CDR3, as DNA: TGCAGTGCTTTCTCCCCTACACCGAACACTGAAGCTTTCTTT. This chain uses TRBV20-1 with TRBJ1-1; D uncertain. This CDR3 contains 14 residues. Germline V lookup: CDR1 DFQATT, CDR2 SNEGSKA (reference sequence). Trimming stripped 5 bases from V and 1 base from J, with 14 bases between.

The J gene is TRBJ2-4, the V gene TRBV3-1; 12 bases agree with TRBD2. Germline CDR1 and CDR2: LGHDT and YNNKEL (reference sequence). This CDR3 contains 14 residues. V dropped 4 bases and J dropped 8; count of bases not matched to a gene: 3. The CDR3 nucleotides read TGTGCCAGCAGCCCTAGCGGGGGGGCACACATTCAGTACTTC. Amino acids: CASSPSGGAHIQYF.

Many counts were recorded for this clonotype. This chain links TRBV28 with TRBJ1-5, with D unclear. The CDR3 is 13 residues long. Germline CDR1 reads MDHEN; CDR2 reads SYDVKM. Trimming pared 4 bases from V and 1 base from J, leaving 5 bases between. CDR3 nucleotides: TGTGCCAGCAGTTGGAAGAGCAATCAGCCCCAGCATTTT. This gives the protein CASSWKSNQPQHF. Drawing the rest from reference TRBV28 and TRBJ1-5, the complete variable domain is DVKVTQSSRYLVKRTGEKVFLECVQDMDHENMFWYRQDPGLGLRLIYFSYDVKMKEKGDIPEGYSVSREKKERFSLILESASTNQTSMYLCASSWKSNQPQHFGDGTRLSIL.

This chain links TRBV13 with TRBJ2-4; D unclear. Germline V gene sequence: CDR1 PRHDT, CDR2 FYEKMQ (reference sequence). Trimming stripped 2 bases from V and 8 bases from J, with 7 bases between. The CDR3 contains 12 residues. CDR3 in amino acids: CASSLSGYIQYF. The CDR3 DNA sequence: TGTGCCAGCAGCTTAAGTGGGTACATTCAGTACTTC.

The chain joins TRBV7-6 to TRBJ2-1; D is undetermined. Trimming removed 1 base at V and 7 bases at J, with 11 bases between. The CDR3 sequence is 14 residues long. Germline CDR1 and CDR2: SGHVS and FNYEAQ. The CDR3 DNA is TGTGCCAGCAGCTTAGTTACGGAGTGGAATGAGCAGTTCTTC. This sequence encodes CASSLVTEWNEQFF.

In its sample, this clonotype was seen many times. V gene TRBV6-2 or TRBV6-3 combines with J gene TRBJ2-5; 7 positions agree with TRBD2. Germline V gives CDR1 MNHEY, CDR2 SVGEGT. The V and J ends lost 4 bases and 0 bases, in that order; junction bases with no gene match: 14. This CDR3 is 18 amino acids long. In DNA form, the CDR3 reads TGTGCCAGCAGTTCAACCTCCCCGCGGGAGACCTACCAAGAGACCCAGTACTTC. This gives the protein CASSSTSPRETYQETQYF.

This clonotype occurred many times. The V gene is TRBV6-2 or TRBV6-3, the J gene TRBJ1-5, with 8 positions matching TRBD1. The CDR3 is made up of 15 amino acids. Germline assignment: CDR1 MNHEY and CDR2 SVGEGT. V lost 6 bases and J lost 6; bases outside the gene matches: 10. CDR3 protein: CASRRDGQGAQPQHF. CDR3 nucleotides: TGTGCCAGCAGGCGAGACGGACAGGGCGCTCAGCCCCAGCATTTT.

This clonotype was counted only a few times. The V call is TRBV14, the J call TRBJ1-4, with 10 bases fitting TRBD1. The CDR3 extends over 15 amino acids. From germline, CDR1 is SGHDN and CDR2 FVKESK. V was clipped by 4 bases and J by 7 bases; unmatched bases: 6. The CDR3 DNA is TGTGCCAGCAGCCCTTACCGGACAGGGGGTGAAAAACTGTTTTTT. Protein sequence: CASSPYRTGGEKLFF. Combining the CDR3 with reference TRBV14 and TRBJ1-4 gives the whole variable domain EAGVTQFPSHSVIEKGQTVTLRCDPISGHDNLYWYRRVMGKEIKFLLHFVKESKQDESGMPNNRFLAERTGGTYSTLKVQPAELEDSGVYFCASSPYRTGGEKLFFGSGTQLSVL.

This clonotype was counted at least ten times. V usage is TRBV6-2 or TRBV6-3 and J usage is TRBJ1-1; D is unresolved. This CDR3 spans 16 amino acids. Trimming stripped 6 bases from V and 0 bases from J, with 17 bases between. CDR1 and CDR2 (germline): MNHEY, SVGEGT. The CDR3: CASSFLGSGMNTEAFF. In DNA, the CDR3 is TGTGCCAGCAGCTTCCTCGGGTCAGGAATGAACACTGAAGCTTTCTTT.

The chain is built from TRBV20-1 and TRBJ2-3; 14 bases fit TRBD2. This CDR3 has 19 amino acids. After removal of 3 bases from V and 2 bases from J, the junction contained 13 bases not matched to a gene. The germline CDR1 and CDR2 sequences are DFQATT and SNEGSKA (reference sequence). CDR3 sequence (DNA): TGCAGTGCTAGGGGCCCCCCGGGACTAGCGGGGGCCTTCACAGATACGCAGTATTTT. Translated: CSARGPPGLAGAFTDTQYF.

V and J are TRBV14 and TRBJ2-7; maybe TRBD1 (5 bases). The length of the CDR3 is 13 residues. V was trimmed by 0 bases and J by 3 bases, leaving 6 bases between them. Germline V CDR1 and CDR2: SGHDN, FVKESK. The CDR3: CASSQEDSYEQYF. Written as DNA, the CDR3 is TGTGCCAGCAGCCAAGAAGACAGCTACGAGCAGTACTTC.

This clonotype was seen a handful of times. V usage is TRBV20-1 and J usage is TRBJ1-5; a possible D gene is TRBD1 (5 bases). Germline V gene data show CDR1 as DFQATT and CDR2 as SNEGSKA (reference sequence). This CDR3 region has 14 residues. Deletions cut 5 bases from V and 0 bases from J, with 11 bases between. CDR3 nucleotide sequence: TGCAGTGCTGGGCAGGGTTATAGCAATCAGCCCCAGCATTTT. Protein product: CSAGQGYSNQPQHF.

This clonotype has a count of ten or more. CDR3 DNA sequence: TGTGCCAGCAGCCAAGAAAGATTCGACGAGCAGTACTTC. It yields the protein CASSQERFDEQYF. The chain joins TRBV4-2 to TRBJ2-7; D is undetermined. Trimming cost V 0 bases and J 5 bases, with 8 bases left between them. In germline, CDR1 is LGHNA, CDR2 YNFKEQ. This CDR3 comprises 13 residues.

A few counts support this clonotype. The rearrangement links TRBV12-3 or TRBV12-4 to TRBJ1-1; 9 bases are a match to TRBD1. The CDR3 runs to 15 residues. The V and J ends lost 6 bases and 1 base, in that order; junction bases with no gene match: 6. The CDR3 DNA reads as TGTGCCAGCAGCCCGTACAGGGGGCGGAACACTGAAGCTTTCTTT. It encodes CASSPYRGRNTEAFF.

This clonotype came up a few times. CDR3 coding DNA: TGTGCCAGCAGCGTTAGCGGGGGGTGGAGGAATGAGCAGTTCTTC. It is translated as CASSVSGGWRNEQFF. This chain connects TRBV7-6 to TRBJ2-1, with 10 bases identical to TRBD2. The V segment lost 5 bases and the J segment 7 bases; nucleotides outside the gene matches: 8. The CDR3 extends over 15 amino acids. CDR1 and CDR2 from the germline V gene are SGHVS and FNYEAQ.

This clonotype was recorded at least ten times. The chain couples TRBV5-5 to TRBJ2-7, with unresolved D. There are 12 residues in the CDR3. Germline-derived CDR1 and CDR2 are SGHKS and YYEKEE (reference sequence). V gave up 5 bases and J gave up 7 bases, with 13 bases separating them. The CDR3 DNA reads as TGTGCCAGCAGGTACTTGAGAGGAGAGCAGTACTTC. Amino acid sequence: CASRYLRGEQYF.

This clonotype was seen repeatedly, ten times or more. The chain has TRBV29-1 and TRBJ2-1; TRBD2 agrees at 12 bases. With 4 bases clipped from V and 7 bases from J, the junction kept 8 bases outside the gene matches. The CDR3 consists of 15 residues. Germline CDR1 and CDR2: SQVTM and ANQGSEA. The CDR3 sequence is CSVGVPSGGANEQFF. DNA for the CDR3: TGCAGCGTTGGGGTCCCTAGCGGGGGGGCTAATGAGCAGTTCTTC.

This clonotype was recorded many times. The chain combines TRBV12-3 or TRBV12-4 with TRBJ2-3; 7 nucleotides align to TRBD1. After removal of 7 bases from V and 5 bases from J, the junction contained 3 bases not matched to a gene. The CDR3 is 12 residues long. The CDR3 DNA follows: TGTGCCAGCACCACAGGGGAAGATACGCAGTATTTT. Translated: CASTTGEDTQYF.

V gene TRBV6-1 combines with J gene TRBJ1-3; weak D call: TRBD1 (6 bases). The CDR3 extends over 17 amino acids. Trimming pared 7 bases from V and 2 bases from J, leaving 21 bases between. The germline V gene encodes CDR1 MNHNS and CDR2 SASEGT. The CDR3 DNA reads TGTGCCAGCATCCGAGGTTCCGCAGGGGCGGCTGGAAACACCATATATTTT. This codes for CASIRGSAGAAGNTIYF.

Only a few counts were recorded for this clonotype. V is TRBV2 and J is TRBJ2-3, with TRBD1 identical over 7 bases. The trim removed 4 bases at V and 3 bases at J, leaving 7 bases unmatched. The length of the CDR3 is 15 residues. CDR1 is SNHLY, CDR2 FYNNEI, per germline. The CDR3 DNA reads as TGTGCCAGCAGTGGGAAAGGGGGCCGGACAGATACGCAGTATTTT. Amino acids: CASSGKGGRTDTQYF.